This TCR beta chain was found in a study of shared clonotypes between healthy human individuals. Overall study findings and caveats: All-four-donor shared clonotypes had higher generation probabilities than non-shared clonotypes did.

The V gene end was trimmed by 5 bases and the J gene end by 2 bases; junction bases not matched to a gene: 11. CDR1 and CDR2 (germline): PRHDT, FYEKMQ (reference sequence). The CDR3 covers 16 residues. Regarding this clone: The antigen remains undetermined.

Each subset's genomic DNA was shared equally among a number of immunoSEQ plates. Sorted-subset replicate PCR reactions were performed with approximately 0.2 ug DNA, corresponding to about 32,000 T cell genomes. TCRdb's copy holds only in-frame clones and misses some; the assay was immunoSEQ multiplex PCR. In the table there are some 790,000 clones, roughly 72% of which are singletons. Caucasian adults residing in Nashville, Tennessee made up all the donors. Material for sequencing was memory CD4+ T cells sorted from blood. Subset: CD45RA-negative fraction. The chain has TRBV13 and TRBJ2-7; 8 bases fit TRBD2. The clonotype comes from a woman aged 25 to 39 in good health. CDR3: CASSERTSGRPYEQYF. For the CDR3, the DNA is TGTGCCAGCAGCGAAAGAACTAGCGGCCGACCCTACGAGCAGTACTTC.